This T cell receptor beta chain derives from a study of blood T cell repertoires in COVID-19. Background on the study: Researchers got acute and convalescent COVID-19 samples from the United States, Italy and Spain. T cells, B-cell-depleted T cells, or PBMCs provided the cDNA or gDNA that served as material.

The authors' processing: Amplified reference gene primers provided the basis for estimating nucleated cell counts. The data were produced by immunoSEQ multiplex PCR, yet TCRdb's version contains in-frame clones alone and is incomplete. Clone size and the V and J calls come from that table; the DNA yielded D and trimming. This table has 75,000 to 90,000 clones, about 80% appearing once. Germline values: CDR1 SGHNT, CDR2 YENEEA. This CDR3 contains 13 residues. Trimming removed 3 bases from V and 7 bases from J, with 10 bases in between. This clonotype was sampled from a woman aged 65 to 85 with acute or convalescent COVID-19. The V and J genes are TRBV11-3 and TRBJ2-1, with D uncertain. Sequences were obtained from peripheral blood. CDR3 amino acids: CASSFPTRNEQFF. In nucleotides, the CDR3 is TGTGCCAGCAGCTTCCCAACGCGGAATGAGCAGTTCTTC.